The 19 T cell receptor beta chains below come from one sample, sequenced in a study of graft-versus-host responses after intestinal transplantation. Using immunoSEQ multiplex PCR, the repertoire was profiled, and TCRdb retains in-frame clones only, with some absent. The data hold tens of thousands of clones, with over 80% observed a single time. This material consisted of PBMCs, taken more than 750 days after a first intestinal transplant, on the day of a second. These receptors originate from a human patient who received an intestinal transplant, so some T cells may come from the graft donor.

This chain joins TRBV11-2 and TRBJ2-7; 7 bases map to TRBD2. The CDR3 is 18 amino acids. Germline CDR1 is SGHAT and CDR2 is FQNNGV. V lost 5 bases to trimming and J lost 1 base; unmatched junction nucleotides: 17. Here the CDR3 reads CASSLISGIIFWSYEQYF. CDR3 in DNA: TGTGCCAGCAGCCTCATCAGCGGGATAATCTTTTGGTCCTACGAGCAGTACTTC.

The count of this clone is one. The J gene is TRBJ2-7, the V gene TRBV19; D remains ambiguous. The germline V gene encodes CDR1 LNHDA and CDR2 SQIVND (reference sequence). Trimming shortened V by 3 bases and J by 0 bases, and 9 bases separated the two germline ends. CDR3 length: 14 amino acids. The CDR3 DNA sequence: TGTGCCAGTAGTATGACCGGCAGCTCCTACGAGCAGTACTTC. Its translation is CASSMTGSSYEQYF.

This clone was observed once. This sequence joins TRBV2 and TRBJ1-5; D is possibly TRBD1 (5 bases). This CDR3 spans 12 amino acids. The germline gives CDR1 SNHLY, CDR2 FYNNEI. The V and J ends lost 8 bases and 7 bases respectively, with 12 bases between them. The CDR3, as DNA: TGTGCCAGCCTAGGGGTAGGGCAGCCCCAGCATTTT. As protein: CASLGVGQPQHF.

CDR3 amino acids: CASSARLVHEQYF. CDR3 coding DNA: TGTGCCAGCAGCGCCCGACTAGTCCACGAGCAGTACTTC. The chain uses TRBV6-1 and TRBJ2-7, with D perhaps TRBD2 (6 bases). Germline CDR1 is MNHNS and CDR2 is SASEGT. With 6 bases removed from V and 5 bases from J, the gap between germline ends came to 14 bases. The CDR3 covers 13 residues.

The chain combines TRBV28 with TRBJ1-1; D gene uncertain. Germline CDR1 MDHEN, CDR2 SYDVKM. This CDR3 region has 14 residues. V was trimmed by 3 bases and J by 1 base, leaving 9 bases between them. The CDR3 nucleotides read TGTGCCAGCAGTTTCCCGGGCAGGAACACTGAAGCTTTCTTT. It encodes CASSFPGRNTEAFF. Using reference TRBV28 and TRBJ1-1 for the parts outside the CDR3, the full variable domain is DVKVTQSSRYLVKRTGEKVFLECVQDMDHENMFWYRQDPGLGLRLIYFSYDVKMKEKGDIPEGYSVSREKKERFSLILESASTNQTSMYLCASSFPGRNTEAFFGQGTRLTVV.

This chain connects TRBV6-1 to TRBJ2-1; no clear D gene. V was cut by 2 bases and J by 2 bases, with 1 base left in between. Per the germline V gene, CDR1 is MNHNS and CDR2 is SASEGT. CDR3 length: 12 residues. The CDR3 DNA sequence: TGTGCCAGCAGTGAAACCTACAATGAGCAGTTCTTC. Amino acid sequence: CASSETYNEQFF.

This chain joins TRBV12-5 and TRBJ1-1, with D unclear. The germline V gene has CDR1 LGHNT and CDR2 FRNRAP. The V and J ends lost 6 bases and 5 bases respectively, with 13 bases between them. The CDR3 spans 13 residues. Here the CDR3 DNA reads TGTGCTAGTGGACCCGAGATGAGGACTGAAGCTTTCTTT. The encoded protein is CASGPEMRTEAFF. The variable domain in full, with the rest retrieved from reference TRBV12-5 and TRBJ1-1, is DARVTQTPRHKVTEMGQEVTMRCQPILGHNTVFWYRQTMMQGLELLAYFRNRAPLDDSGMPKDRFSAEMPDATLATLKIQPSEPRDSAVYFCASGPEMRTEAFFGQGTRLTVV.

In this sample, this clone turned up once. V is TRBV19 and J is TRBJ1-1; D is uncertain. The CDR3 runs to 15 residues. Germline V gives CDR1 LNHDA, CDR2 SQIVND (reference sequence). Trimming pared 4 bases from V and 0 bases from J, leaving 12 bases between. CDR3: CASSTSEVVNTEAFF. DNA of the CDR3: TGTGCCAGTAGTACCTCGGAGGTGGTGAACACTGAAGCTTTCTTT.

The genes are TRBV5-6 and TRBJ2-5; 7 nucleotides agree with TRBD1. Per the germline V gene, CDR1 is SGHDT and CDR2 is YYEEEE. The trim removed 0 bases at V and 1 base at J, leaving 3 bases unmatched. The CDR3 is 15 amino acids. CDR3: CASSLVDRAQETQYF. In DNA form, the CDR3 reads TGTGCCAGCAGCTTGGTAGACAGGGCCCAAGAGACCCAGTACTTC.

This clone was found once. The V gene is TRBV6-1, the J gene TRBJ1-6; D is unclear. Deletions cut 1 base from V and 6 bases from J, with 7 bases between. This CDR3 contains 14 residues. Germline V gives CDR1 MNHNS, CDR2 SASEGT. CDR3 residues: CASSEVVTNSPLHF. The CDR3 bases are TGTGCCAGCAGTGAAGTTGTGACTAATTCACCCCTCCACTTT.

This rearrangement joins TRBV30 to TRBJ2-5, with 10 bases fitting TRBD1. Germline values: CDR1 GTSNPN, CDR2 SVGIG (reference sequence). The trim removed 2 bases at V and 5 bases at J, leaving 8 bases unmatched. This CDR3 is 15 amino acids long. The CDR3 region has the DNA TGTGCCTGGAGTACCCAGACAGGGGGCGGGGAGACCCAGTACTTC. Translated: CAWSTQTGGGETQYF.

The gene calls are TRBV10-3 and TRBJ2-2; no definite D call. V lost 10 bases and J 0 bases, leaving 12 bases between the germline ends. This CDR3 spans 14 amino acids. The germline V gene encodes CDR1 ENHRY and CDR2 SYGVKD. The CDR3 loop is CASSRYANTGELFF. The DNA for the CDR3 is TGTGCCAGCTCCAGGTACGCGAACACCGGGGAGCTGTTTTTT.

The chain employs TRBV27 and TRBJ2-3; D remains ambiguous. Per the germline V gene, CDR1 is MNHEY and CDR2 is SMNVEV (reference sequence). V gave up 4 bases and J gave up 3 bases, with 5 bases separating them. This CDR3 comprises 12 residues. CDR3 loop: CASSSITDTQYF. The CDR3 region has the DNA TGTGCCAGCAGTTCCATTACAGATACGCAGTATTTT.

This chain connects TRBV30 to TRBJ1-1, with TRBD1 as a possible D gene (5 bases). This CDR3 is built from 15 residues. Looked up from germline, CDR1 is GTSNPN and CDR2 is SVGIG (reference sequence). Trimming removed 4 bases from V and 4 bases from J, with 19 bases in between. The CDR3, as DNA: TGTGCCTGGAACCCCGGAAACGGGGGTTTCACTGAAGCTTTCTTT. Residues: CAWNPGNGGFTEAFF.

The V gene is TRBV6-5, the J gene TRBJ1-4; no firm D call. Germline CDR1 reads MNHEY; CDR2 reads SVGAGI. CDR3 length: 15 amino acids. The V gene lost 5 bases and the J gene lost 3 bases, with 13 bases spanning the gap. The CDR3 bases are TGTGCCAGCAGTCCCCTCGAGTCTCCTAATGAAAAACTGTTTTTT. It translates to CASSPLESPNEKLFF.

The V call is TRBV6-5, the J call TRBJ1-2, with D tentatively TRBD1 (6 bases). CDR1 is MNHEY and CDR2 is SVGAGI in the germline V gene. The CDR3 is 13 amino acids. V lost 6 bases and J lost 3, with 11 bases in between. The chain's CDR3 is CASREGEYYGYTF. The CDR3 DNA reads as TGTGCCAGCAGGGAGGGGGAATACTATGGCTACACCTTC.

The V gene is TRBV7-8, the J gene TRBJ2-7; TRBD2 matches at 7 bases. CDR1 is SGHVS, CDR2 FQNEAQ, per germline. Trimming cost V 5 bases and J 0 bases; bases outside gene matches: 7. The CDR3 runs 15 residues. The CDR3 coding sequence is TGTGCCAGCAGCCTTACTAGCGACTTCTCCTACGAGCAGTACTTC. This translates into CASSLTSDFSYEQYF.

V and J are TRBV5-1 and TRBJ1-2; D unclear. The CDR3 spans 14 residues. CDR1 is SGHRS, CDR2 YFSETQ, per germline. V gave up 2 bases and J gave up 4 bases, with 12 bases separating them. The CDR3 DNA reads TGCGCCAGCAGCTTTGCCCAGGAAGGCTATGGCTACACCTTC. The encoded protein is CASSFAQEGYGYTF.

The chain has TRBV8-2 and TRBJ2-6. TRBV8-2 represents a pseudogene. CDR3 length: 16 amino acids. The CDR3 region is CGRRMITQSRANVLTF. As DNA, the CDR3 is TGTGGCAGACGGATGATAACACAAAGTCGGGCCAACGTCCTGACTTTC.